The 13 T cell receptor beta chains in this list originate from one sample, sequenced in a study of blood T cell repertoires in COVID-19. The repertoire was sequenced with immunoSEQ multiplex PCR; TCRdb's copy has only in-frame clones and lacks some. The sample yields about 130,000 clones, around 89% seen once. The sample consisted of peripheral blood. Source of these receptors: a man aged 55 to 70 with active or convalescent COVID-19.

The J gene is TRBJ2-3, the V gene TRBV24-1; the match to TRBD2 covers 14 bases. The germline V gene encodes CDR1 KGHDR and CDR2 SFDVKD. Trimming removed 6 bases from V and 3 bases from J; junction bases left unmatched: 4. The length of the CDR3 is 16 residues. CDR3 DNA: TGTGCCACCAGTCTGGGACTAGCGGGAGTTACAGATACGCAGTATTTT. Amino acids: CATSLGLAGVTDTQYF.

V and J are TRBV30 and TRBJ2-1, with a weak D call TRBD1 (5 bases). The length of the CDR3 is 14 residues. Germline values: CDR1 GTSNPN, CDR2 SVGIG (reference sequence). V lost 4 bases, J lost 8 bases, and 18 bases lay in between. Here the CDR3 DNA reads TGTGCCTGGACCGCAGGGTCCCCTCACGATGAGCAGTTCTTC. Protein sequence: CAWTAGSPHDEQFF. The variable domain in full, with the rest retrieved from reference TRBV30 and TRBJ2-1, is SQTIHQWPATLVQPVGSPLSLECTVEGTSNPNLYWYRQAAGRGLQLLFYSVGIGQISSEVPQNLSASRPQDRQFILSSKKLLLSDSGFYLCAWTAGSPHDEQFFGPGTRLTVL.

The chain links TRBV5-1 to TRBJ1-2; 9 bases agree with TRBD1. This CDR3 comprises 20 residues. J was trimmed by 5 bases and V by 0 bases; bases with no gene match: 20. CDR1 is SGHRS, CDR2 YFSETQ, per germline. In nucleotides, the CDR3 is TGCGCCAGCAGCTTGGATCTAGGGACAGGGACCATCCTACGGGCTTATGGCTACACCTTC. Protein sequence: CASSLDLGTGTILRAYGYTF.

The rearrangement links TRBV28 to TRBJ2-1; perhaps TRBD2 as D (5 bases). CDR1 MDHEN and CDR2 SYDVKM come from the germline V gene. This CDR3 is built from 11 residues. The V end lost 3 bases, the J end lost 10 bases, and 7 bases lay between the germline ends. This chain's CDR3 is CASSFRGEQFF. CDR3 sequence (DNA): TGTGCCAGCAGTTTCCGAGGGGAGCAGTTCTTC.

The V and J genes are TRBV14 and TRBJ1-1; D may be TRBD1 (5 bases). The CDR3 is 17 amino acids. The V and J ends lost 0 bases and 5 bases respectively, with 19 bases between them. Germline CDR1 and CDR2: SGHDN and FVKESK. CDR3 DNA sequence: TGTGCCAGCAGCCAAGAGGTGTTTGGTGCTGGGGGGACTGAAGCTTTCTTT. Its translation: CASSQEVFGAGGTEAFF.

The gene calls are TRBV7-9 and TRBJ1-2; no clear D gene. Trimming shortened V by 2 bases and J by 5 bases, and 6 bases separated the two germline ends. Germline-derived CDR1 and CDR2 are SEHNR and FQNEAQ (reference sequence). This CDR3 spans 12 amino acids. As DNA, the CDR3 is TGTGCCAGCAGCTTAAGAGTTTATGGCTACACCTTC. It encodes CASSLRVYGYTF.

This chain connects TRBV27 to TRBJ2-7; possible D gene TRBD2, 7 bases. The CDR3 loop spans 13 amino acids. Germline V gene lookup returns CDR1 MNHEY and CDR2 SMNVEV (reference sequence). Trimming took 6 bases from V and 2 from J, leaving 11 bases between them. CDR3 in DNA: TGTGCCAGCAGCCTCGGGGGGCCCTACGAGCAGTACTTC. Translating it yields CASSLGGPYEQYF.

This chain uses TRBV11-2 with TRBJ2-7, with 7 bases fitting TRBD2. CDR1 SGHAT and CDR2 FQNNGV come from the germline V gene. This CDR3 has 15 amino acids. The J segment lost 4 bases and the V segment lost 6 bases, leaving 12 bases of the junction unmatched. In nucleotides, the CDR3 is TGTGCCAGCAGGACCACCGTCGGCGGGAGATACGAGCAGTACTTC. Translated: CASRTTVGGRYEQYF.

The chain links TRBV11-2 to TRBJ2-1; 10 bases agree with TRBD2. Germline assignment: CDR1 SGHAT and CDR2 FQNNGV. The CDR3 length is 16 residues. Trimming at V came to 5 bases and at J to 6 bases, leaving 10 bases not matched to a gene. CDR3 in DNA: TGTGCCAGCAGCGTACTAGCGGGAAACAATGGCAATGAGCAGTTCTTC. Translated, it gives CASSVLAGNNGNEQFF.

V gene TRBV11-2 combines with J gene TRBJ1-2, with D uncertain. Trimming shortened V by 1 base and J by 3 bases, and 18 bases separated the two germline ends. Germline CDR1 reads SGHAT; CDR2 reads FQNNGV. This CDR3 has 17 residues. In DNA form, the CDR3 reads TGTGCCAGCAGCTTAGTTGGAGGGAAAGAAAATTACTATGGCTACACCTTC. Translation gives CASSLVGGKENYYGYTF.

This chain joins TRBV11-3 and TRBJ1-1; D possibly corresponds to TRBD1 (5 bases). Trimming removed 4 bases at V and 8 bases at J, with 8 bases between. This CDR3 spans 11 amino acids. In germline, CDR1 is SGHNT, CDR2 YENEEA. The CDR3 nucleotides are TGTGCCAGCAGCTCGGGGGGGGAAGCTTTCTTT. Its protein product is CASSSGGEAFF. The variable domain in full, completed from reference TRBV11-3 and TRBJ1-1, reads EAGVVQSPRYKIIEKKQPVAFWCNPISGHNTLYWYLQNLGQGPELLIRYENEEAVDDSQLPKDRFSAERLKGVDSTLKIQPAELGDSAVYLCASSSGGEAFFGQGTRLTVV.

This chain links TRBV7-3 with TRBJ2-2; 7 bases line up with TRBD2. The germline gives CDR1 SGHTA, CDR2 FQGTGA. This CDR3 has 12 amino acids. With V trimmed by 4 bases and J by 7 bases, 0 bases remained unmatched. CDR3 DNA sequence: TGTGCCAGCAGCTCGGGAGGCGGGGAGCTGTTTTTT. Amino acids: CASSSGGGELFF.

J is TRBJ2-7 and V is TRBV18, with 11 positions matching TRBD1. The CDR3 has 16 amino acids. The V gene end was trimmed by 3 bases and the J gene end by 7 bases; junction bases not matched to a gene: 11. CDR1 and CDR2 (germline): KGHSH, LQKENI. Here the CDR3 reads CASSPDSGQGVSEQYF. For the CDR3, the DNA is TGTGCCAGCTCACCGGATTCGGGACAGGGGGTGAGTGAGCAGTACTTC.